This T cell receptor beta chain was obtained from a study of T cell responses to AZD1222 COVID-19 vaccine. Of note for this clone: Its antigen remains unknown.

The CDR3 length is 12 residues. The V segment lost 6 bases and the J segment 4 bases; nucleotides outside the gene matches: 0. Per the germline V gene, CDR1 is MDHEN and CDR2 is SYDVKM. Findings and limits, study-wide: Distributed over spike, vaccine-associated CD4 TCRs predominated at 160-218 and 743-854. No day 14 peak samples; only post-peak repertoires were characterized. Most donors were white British and more were female, and clonal diversity was possibly underestimated.

Researchers grouped second doses given at about 4 or about 12 weeks into one pool. Some clones are missing from TCRdb's copy, which holds only in-frame ones; the method was immunoSEQ multiplex PCR. This sample has 70,000 to 95,000 clones, with roughly nine tenths found just once. V and J are TRBV28 and TRBJ2-5, with 9 positions matching TRBD2. The sequenced sample was peripheral blood, obtained 28 days after the second AZD1222 dose. The TCR was taken from an adult who received the AZD1222 COVID-19 vaccine. CDR3 sequence: CASRLAGETQYF. CDR3 DNA: TGTGCCAGCAGACTAGCGGGAGAGACCCAGTACTTC.